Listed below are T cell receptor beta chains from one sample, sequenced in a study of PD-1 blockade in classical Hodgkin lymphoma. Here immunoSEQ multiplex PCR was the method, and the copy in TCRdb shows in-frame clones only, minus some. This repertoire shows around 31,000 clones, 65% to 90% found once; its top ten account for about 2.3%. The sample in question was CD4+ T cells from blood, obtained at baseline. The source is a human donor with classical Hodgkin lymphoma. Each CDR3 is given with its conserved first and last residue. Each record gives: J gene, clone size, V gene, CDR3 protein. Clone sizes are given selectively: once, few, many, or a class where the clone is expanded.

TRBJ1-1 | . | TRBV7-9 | CASSSSRDTEAFF
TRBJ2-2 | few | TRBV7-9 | CASSPRTGVGELFF
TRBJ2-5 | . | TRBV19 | CASSPRVGTETQYF
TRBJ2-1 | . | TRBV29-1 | CSGKIGTSGRSLYNEQFF
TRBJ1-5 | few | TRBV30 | CAWRGLGASQPQHF
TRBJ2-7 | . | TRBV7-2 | CASSRAGSGPGYEQYF
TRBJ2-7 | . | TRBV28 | CAGGRAGTGDEQYF
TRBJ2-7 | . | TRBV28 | CASSVAVSYEQYF
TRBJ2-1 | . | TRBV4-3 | CASSQSPVLGTEQFF
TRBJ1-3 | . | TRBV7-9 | CASSLGAGQRRYF
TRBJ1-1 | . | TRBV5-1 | CASSLNNRGNTEAFF
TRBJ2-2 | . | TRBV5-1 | CASSFSSGLNTGELFF
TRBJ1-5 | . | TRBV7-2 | CASSYQGGLSNQPQHF
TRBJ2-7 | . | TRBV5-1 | CASSDVNRVYEQYF
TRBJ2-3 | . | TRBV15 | CATSNPLVAEHTDTQYF
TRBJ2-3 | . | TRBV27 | CASSLSWRVNTDTQYF
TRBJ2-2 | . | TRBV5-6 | CASSSPPGELFF
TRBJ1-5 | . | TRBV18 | CASSPAGQLLLQPQHF